Shown below are 6 T cell receptor beta chains from a single sample sequenced in a study of graft-versus-host responses after intestinal transplantation (dated by TCRdb to the early 2020s). The time point label on this specimen signifies: cells obtained before transplantation from donor or recipient. Library method: the immunoSEQ multiplex PCR assay. TCRdb provides this immuneACCESS table in a form limited to in-frame rearrangements. Some clones are lacking; in checked studies, under half of them reflect an unresolved V gene, and why the rest are absent is not known. Within this sample are about 93,000 clones, with 80% to 95% of them counted one time only. Approximately 0.5% of the sample belongs to the ten largest clones. These receptors' antigens are unknown. Here the sequenced sample was unstimulated CD8+ T cells sorted from spleen or lymph node cells, taken before intestinal transplant. Receptors originate from a human donor who received an intestinal transplant.

This clone has more than one count but fewer than ten. This sequence joins TRBV2 and TRBJ1-1, with D possibly being TRBD1 (5 bases). Per germline, CDR1 SNHLY and CDR2 FYNNEI. This CDR3 is 13 amino acids long. With 5 bases removed from V and 3 bases from J, the gap between germline ends came to 10 bases. This chain's CDR3 is CASSPGIHTEAFF. The CDR3 DNA reads TGTGCCAGCAGTCCAGGGATTCACACTGAAGCTTTCTTT. The variable domain in full, completed from reference TRBV2 and TRBJ1-1, reads EPEVTQTPSHQVTQMGQEVILRCVPISNHLYFYWYRQILGQKVEFLVSFYNNEISEKSEIFDDQFSVERPDGSNFTLKIRSTKLEDSAMYFCASSPGIHTEAFFGQGTRLTVV.

The V call is TRBV7-9, the J call TRBJ1-1; tentative D call: TRBD1 (6 bases). Looked up from germline, CDR1 is SEHNR and CDR2 is FQNEAQ (reference sequence). CDR3 size: 14 residues. With 6 bases removed from V and 1 base from J, the gap between germline ends came to 12 bases. The CDR3 region has the DNA TGTGCCAGCAGTTTCGGGACACCGAACACTGAAGCTTTCTTT. Protein product: CASSFGTPNTEAFF.

The chain has TRBV9 and TRBJ1-2; possibly TRBD1 for D (6 bases). V lost 0 bases and J lost 3, with 9 bases in between. CDR1 and CDR2 from the germline V gene are SGDLS and YYNGEE. This CDR3 is 14 amino acids long. The CDR3 sequence: CASSVEDRYYGYTF. Here the CDR3 DNA reads TGTGCCAGCAGCGTAGAGGACAGATACTATGGCTACACCTTC.

This rearrangement joins TRBV2 to TRBJ2-7; 7 nucleotides align to TRBD1. Germline CDR1 SNHLY, CDR2 FYNNEI. Trimming at V came to 8 bases and at J to 2 bases, leaving 9 bases not matched to a gene. The CDR3 is made up of 14 amino acids. The DNA of the CDR3 is TGTGCCAGCGGGCTAGGGGGCGATGCCTACGAGCAGTACTTC. This encodes CASGLGGDAYEQYF.

This chain joins TRBV4-1 and TRBJ2-1; TRBD2 might be the D (5 bases). Germline V gives CDR1 MGHRA, CDR2 YSYEKL. The germline V and J ends were trimmed by 4 bases and 8 bases, with 18 bases remaining between them. The CDR3 consists of 15 residues. CDR3 sequence reads: CASSRVGPREYEQFF. CDR3 sequence (DNA): TGCGCCAGCAGCCGGGTAGGTCCGAGGGAGTATGAGCAGTTCTTC.

The chain is built from TRBV25-1 and TRBJ2-1; 7 bases line up with TRBD1. The J segment lost 7 bases and the V segment lost 11 bases, leaving 8 bases of the junction unmatched. Germline V gene data show CDR1 as MGHDK and CDR2 as SYGVNS. The CDR3 has 12 residues. In DNA, the CDR3 is TGTGCCGGGCAGGGGGTGGGAAATGAGCAGTTCTTC. It specifies CAGQGVGNEQFF.